These T cell receptor beta chains were read from a single sample in a study of cytomegalovirus exposure and HLA in healthy donors. TCRdb's table, derived via immunoSEQ multiplex PCR, lists solely in-frame clones and lacks some. The repertoire has 150,000 to 200,000 clones, around four fifths of them found once; the top ten carry approximately 9.8%. Sequencing input: PBMCs. The receptors were gathered from a man younger than 35 in good health and CMV-seropositive. Both conserved end residues are part of each CDR3. Each record gives: J gene, V gene, clone size, D gene, CDR3 protein, CDR3 DNA. The D gene is left open where the match is weak. Some rows have no size entry. The others give once, few or many, or a class for an expanded clone.

j_call: TRBJ1-3; v_call: TRBV12-5; clone_size: NA; d_call: NA; cdr3_aa: CASGLVQSAGNTIYF; cdr3_nt: TGTGCTAGTGGTTTGGTACAGTCAGCTGGAAACACCATATATTTT
j_call: TRBJ2-4; v_call: TRBV5-1; clone_size: once; d_call: TRBD1; cdr3_aa: CASSATGVDIQYF; cdr3_nt: TGCGCCAGCAGCGCGACAGGGGTAGACATTCAGTACTTC
j_call: TRBJ2-7; v_call: TRBV19; clone_size: NA; d_call: NA; cdr3_aa: CASSIGGYEQYF; cdr3_nt: TGTGCCAGTAGTATCGGAGGGTACGAGCAGTACTTC
j_call: TRBJ1-1; v_call: TRBV28; clone_size: NA; d_call: TRBD1; cdr3_aa: CASSWGQYLNTEAFF; cdr3_nt: TGTGCCAGCAGTTGGGGACAGTACCTGAACACTGAAGCTTTCTTT
j_call: TRBJ2-3; v_call: TRBV27; clone_size: NA; d_call: TRBD2; cdr3_aa: CASSLAGGRLTDTQYF; cdr3_nt: TGTGCCAGCAGTTTAGCGGGGGGTCGTCTAACAGATACGCAGTATTTT
j_call: TRBJ1-5; v_call: TRBV10-3; clone_size: few; d_call: NA; cdr3_aa: CAIGAGLGQPQHF; cdr3_nt: TGTGCCATCGGAGCAGGGCTGGGGCAGCCCCAGCATTTT
j_call: TRBJ2-7; v_call: TRBV6-6; clone_size: NA; d_call: TRBD1; cdr3_aa: CASSPRTGGVEQYF; cdr3_nt: TGTGCCAGCAGTCCCCGGACAGGGGGCGTCGAGCAGTACTTC
j_call: TRBJ2-5; v_call: TRBV29-1; clone_size: NA; d_call: TRBD1; cdr3_aa: CSVTGQAGPPERQETQYF; cdr3_nt: TGCAGCGTGACGGGACAGGCTGGGCCCCCTGAGCGTCAAGAGACCCAGTACTTC
j_call: TRBJ2-7; v_call: TRBV6-4; clone_size: NA; d_call: NA; cdr3_aa: CASSDSRTIHEQYF; cdr3_nt: TGTGCCAGCAGTGACTCGAGGACAATCCACGAGCAGTACTTC
j_call: TRBJ1-5; v_call: TRBV4-1; clone_size: few; d_call: NA; cdr3_aa: CASSPRGDQPQHF; cdr3_nt: TGCGCCAGCAGCCCCCGGGGGGATCAGCCCCAGCATTTT
j_call: TRBJ1-2; v_call: TRBV14; clone_size: NA; d_call: TRBD1; cdr3_aa: CASSPGTGSIYGYTF; cdr3_nt: TGTGCCAGCAGTCCCGGGACAGGGTCCATCTATGGCTACACCTTC